The TCR beta chain under discussion was sequenced for a study of spatial heterogeneity in lung cancer (dated by TCRdb to about 2019). As for the study more broadly: Donors were some 78 patients with early-stage, untreated non-small cell lung cancer from the lung TRACERx cohort. Follow-up PBMC samples were sequenced whenever available, with a median time to follow-up of approximately 25 months after resection. Beta-chain transcripts were consistently detected in greater numbers than alpha-chain transcripts, which likely reflected higher beta-chain transcript abundance. In the raw uncorrected reads, each unique combination of TCR and UMI appeared more than ten times on average. In non-small cell lung cancer, the study made a quantitative comparison of TCR alpha and beta repertoires among multiple tumor regions, matched nontumor lung and blood. Nonsynonymous mutation counts, determined by whole-exome sequencing of tumor tissue, were related to TCR repertoire features. Both alpha and beta chains were TCR-sequenced in 200 to 250 tumor regions, around 64 matched nontumor lung samples and roughly 50 PBMC samples obtained at surgery. Broad study findings and their caveats: Only roughly 13 patients were included in the comparisons of baseline and follow-up blood repertoires. Additional single-cell paired TCR alpha and beta sequencing was considered necessary to confirm, at a functional level, the hypothesis that regional TCRs recognize regional mutations. Ubiquitous expanded tumor TCRs were found in blood more often at tumor resection than at routine follow-up.

The time point label, read with the paper, signifies: blood at routine non-recurrence follow-up after resection. Without any cell sorting, TCR sequencing was performed on whole RNA extracted either from tumor and nontumor lung tissue or from cryopreserved PBMC samples. Only patients for whom sufficient RNA was available from at least two tumor regions were selected for TCR sequencing. In its sample, this clonotype was seen many times. Its antigen specificity is not known. Base qualities are not at hand, and no much larger clone is one base apart. The germline ends are 2 bases apart after V is trimmed by 3 bases and J by 3 bases. The CDR3 covers 12 residues, taking in both the cysteine and the phenylalanine. The retained sequence is limited to the CDR3, 36 bases, with the frame set at the first base. CDR1 and CDR2 are drawn from the germline V gene: SGHTA, FQGNSA. Library creation used 5' RACE. The reads were generated on a NextSeq 500. The TCR library protocol attached a unique molecular identifier to each TCR cDNA molecule to allow correction of PCR and sequencing errors. On the study's bioinformatics: TCR identification, UMI-based error correction and CDR3 extraction were performed with Decombinator tools. Expanded TCRs were defined as those above a frequency of 2 per 1,000, corresponding to the top 1% of the tumor frequency distribution. Renyi diversity was calculated using the R vegan package after each repertoire was subsampled 100 times to 5,000 TCRs. To build CDR3 similarity networks, amino acid triplet string-kernel similarity was used, and CDR3s were connected when their pairwise similarity was above 0.82. TCRdb ran its own pipeline on the public reads, namely fastp trimming at Q25 and MiXCR clone calling, and kept in-frame beta chains. Identical CDR3 protein sequences are pooled into one entry, listed with their most common genes and DNA. It is TCRdb's table, rather than the study itself, that gives the V and J calls and clone size. The sample table shows about 94,000 distinct CDR3 sequences, and roughly 21% are seen once. Roughly a fifth of the sample comes from the top ten.

The receptor comes from a male donor with early-stage non-small cell lung cancer. The chain was built from TRBV7-2 and TRBJ2-2; too little of a D gene remains to name it. The sequencing used PBMCs, collected at follow-up. This receptor carries the CDR3 CASSFYTGELFF. The DNA sequence is as follows: TGTGCCAGCAGCTTCTACACCGGGGAGCTGTTTTTT.